The 5 T cell receptor beta chains given below trace back to one sample, sequenced in a study of T cell repertoires and HLA-DP antigens. No antigen has been assigned to these receptors. Profiled with immunoSEQ multiplex PCR; TCRdb holds only in-frame clones, not every one. The sample contains about 73,000 clones, roughly 77% of which appear only once. The material sequenced was CD4+ T cells from PBMCs. The receptors come from a man aged 55 to 70 in good health and CMV-seronegative.

The rearrangement uses TRBV11-2 and TRBJ2-5, with TRBD2 matching over 7 bases. There are 14 residues in the CDR3. Germline CDR1 and CDR2: SGHAT and FQNNGV. Germline trimming cut 5 bases from V and 5 bases from J; bases unmatched to any gene: 8. In nucleotides, the CDR3 is TGTGCCAGCAGCAATAGCGGGCCCCCCGAGACCCAGTACTTC. Encoded protein: CASSNSGPPETQYF.

J is TRBJ2-6 and V is TRBV5-8; D not certain. The CDR3 is 18 amino acids. Germline V gives CDR1 SGHTS, CDR2 YDEGEE. V gave up 5 bases and J gave up 0 bases, with 18 bases separating them. DNA for the CDR3: TGTGCCAGCAGTCCCGAGCGACGGATGGGCTCTGGGGCCAACGTCCTGACTTTC. Protein sequence: CASSPERRMGSGANVLTF. Based on the CDR3 plus reference TRBV5-8 and TRBJ2-6, the full variable domain is EAGVTQSPTHLIKTRGQQATLRCSPISGHTSVYWYQQALGLGLQFLLWYDEGEERNRGNFPPRFSGRQFPNYSSELNVNALELEDSALYLCASSPERRMGSGANVLTFGAGSRLTVL.

The DNA of the CDR3 is TGTGCCACCAGCAGAGGGATCCAAGAGACCCAGTACTTC. Translating it yields CATSRGIQETQYF. The genes are TRBV15 and TRBJ2-5, with unresolved D. The CDR3 spans 13 residues. Germline loops: CDR1 LNHNV, CDR2 YYDKDF (reference sequence). The V and J ends lost 1 base and 1 base respectively, with 4 bases between them.

The chain is built from TRBV13 and TRBJ2-7; weak D call: TRBD1 (6 bases). The CDR3 is 13 amino acids. Trimming pared 2 bases from V and 3 bases from J, leaving 8 bases between. CDR1 is PRHDT and CDR2 is FYEKMQ in the germline V gene (reference sequence). The chain's CDR3 is CASSLRGIYEQYF. The DNA of the CDR3 is TGTGCCAGCAGCTTAAGGGGGATCTACGAGCAGTACTTC.

The CDR3 loop reads CASSLVFGPQDTQYF. The CDR3 DNA reads TGCGCCAGCAGCTTGGTCTTTGGACCCCAAGATACGCAGTATTTT. The genes are TRBV5-1 and TRBJ2-3; D uncertain. The CDR3 has 15 amino acids. Trimming removed 0 bases from V and 5 bases from J, with 13 bases in between. The germline CDR1 and CDR2 sequences are SGHRS and YFSETQ.